These 19 T cell receptor beta chains were sequenced from one sample in a study of OX40 agonist ivuxolimab in advanced cancers. Profiling relied on immunoSEQ multiplex PCR, and the TCRdb table lists in-frame clones only, not all of them. The sample shows 44,000 or so clones, less than 90% of them seen only once. The source was CD4+ or CD8+ T cells sorted from blood, collected in a trial of the OX40 agonist ivuxolimab. The source is an adult with an advanced solid tumor such as melanoma, head and neck, liver or kidney cancer.

This rearrangement joins TRBV13 to TRBJ1-2; 9 positions match TRBD1. This CDR3 spans 16 amino acids. Germline assignment: CDR1 PRHDT and CDR2 FYEKMQ (reference sequence). V dropped 4 bases and J dropped 4; count of bases not matched to a gene: 10. The CDR3 region is CASSSPDRDRAYGYTF. As DNA, the CDR3 is TGTGCCAGCAGCTCCCCAGACCGGGACAGGGCCTATGGCTACACCTTC.

The rearrangement uses TRBV6-6 and TRBJ2-5; D perhaps matches TRBD2 (6 bases). Trimming shortened V by 0 bases and J by 2 bases, and 13 bases separated the two germline ends. The germline V gene encodes CDR1 MNHNY and CDR2 SVGAGI (reference sequence). The CDR3 is made up of 16 amino acids. CDR3 sequence reads: CASSYSSLAGQETQYF. CDR3 in DNA: TGTGCCAGCAGTTACTCGAGTCTCGCGGGACAAGAGACCCAGTACTTC.

V and J are TRBV2 and TRBJ2-5, with D perhaps matching TRBD1 (6 bases). This CDR3 has 14 residues. Germline V CDR1 and CDR2: SNHLY, FYNNEI. V dropped 6 bases and J dropped 5 bases, with 16 bases sitting between them. As DNA, the CDR3 is TGTGCCAGCAGGCCCCAGGGGATGGGGGAGACCCAGTACTTC. Its protein product is CASRPQGMGETQYF.

The V and J genes are TRBV5-1 and TRBJ2-7; 7 bases line up with TRBD1. CDR3 length: 14 residues. J lost 2 bases, V lost 4 bases, and 6 bases had no gene match. Germline lookup yields CDR1 SGHRS and CDR2 YFSETQ. CDR3 protein: CASSTGQVPYEQYF. CDR3 DNA: TGCGCCAGCAGCACCGGACAGGTACCCTACGAGCAGTACTTC.

The genes are TRBV19 and TRBJ1-5; D is possibly TRBD1 (5 bases). The CDR3 consists of 14 residues. In germline, CDR1 is LNHDA, CDR2 SQIVND (reference sequence). Trimming took 7 bases from V and 2 from J, leaving 12 bases between them. CDR3 DNA: TGTGCCAGTAAAAGGACAAGCGGCAATCAGCCCCAGCATTTT. This gives the protein CASKRTSGNQPQHF.

V gene TRBV11-1 combines with J gene TRBJ1-3, with TRBD1 matching over 10 bases. From germline, CDR1 is SGHAT and CDR2 FQDESV (reference sequence). Losses at the gene ends were 5 bases for V and 0 bases for J; bases not matched to a gene: 4. The CDR3 sequence is 16 residues long. The CDR3 loop reads CASSGTGEASGNTIYF. The CDR3 DNA reads TGTGCCAGCAGCGGGACAGGGGAAGCCTCTGGAAACACCATATATTTT. Variable domain in full (rest from reference TRBV11-1 and TRBJ1-3): EAEVAQSPRYKITEKSQAVAFWCDPISGHATLYWYRQILGQGPELLVQFQDESVVDDSQLPKDRFSAERLKGVDSTLKIQPAELGDSAMYLCASSGTGEASGNTIYFGEGSWLTVV.

The rearrangement joins TRBV4-3 to TRBJ1-6; possibly TRBD1 for D (5 bases). The CDR3 is made up of 15 amino acids. The V end was cut by 0 bases, the J end by 5 bases, with 8 bases between. Germline V lookup: CDR1 LGHNA, CDR2 YSLEER. The CDR3 loop is CASSQDGGDNSPLHF. The CDR3 DNA is TGCGCCAGCAGCCAAGATGGGGGGGATAATTCACCCCTCCACTTT.

The chain combines TRBV7-6 with TRBJ1-5, with TRBD1 as a possible D gene (5 bases). The CDR3 spans 15 residues. Germline V gene sequence: CDR1 SGHVS, CDR2 FNYEAQ. V was clipped by 1 base and J by 0 bases, with 7 bases between them. The CDR3 region is CASSLGTGSNQPQHF. As DNA, the CDR3 is TGTGCCAGCAGCTTAGGAACAGGTAGCAATCAGCCCCAGCATTTT.

This chain joins TRBV13 and TRBJ2-4; 7 bases are a match to TRBD2. Trimming removed 3 bases from V and 8 bases from J; junction bases left unmatched: 1. Germline values: CDR1 PRHDT, CDR2 FYEKMQ (reference sequence). The length of the CDR3 is 12 residues. This chain's CDR3 is CASSFGLDIQYF. CDR3 in DNA: TGTGCCAGCAGCTTCGGACTAGACATTCAGTACTTC.

The chain has TRBV28 and TRBJ2-5; D gene unclear. Between the trimmed V and J ends, which lost 4 bases and 11 bases, there was a span of 11 bases. Germline CDR1 and CDR2: MDHEN and SYDVKM. The CDR3 covers 11 residues. CDR3 coding DNA: TGTGCCAGCAGTTGGGGTCGTGAGCAGTACTTC. This translates into CASSWGREQYF.

The chain links TRBV27 to TRBJ2-5; TRBD2 aligns across 8 bases. The germline V gene encodes CDR1 MNHEY and CDR2 SMNVEV (reference sequence). The CDR3 has 13 residues. The V gene end was trimmed by 6 bases and the J gene end by 8 bases; junction bases not matched to a gene: 8. This chain's CDR3 is CASSPGGGRTQYF. For the CDR3, the DNA is TGTGCCAGCAGCCCCGGGGGGGGCCGAACCCAGTACTTC.

The rearrangement uses TRBV6-1 and TRBJ2-6; TRBD1 is a possible D gene (6 bases). Germline V gene sequence: CDR1 MNHNS, CDR2 SASEGT. Trimming took 3 bases from V and 2 from J, leaving 20 bases between them. The CDR3 is 19 residues long. CDR3 sequence: CASSERTVGLFAGANVLTF. The CDR3, as DNA: TGTGCCAGCAGTGAGAGGACAGTGGGGTTATTTGCTGGGGCCAACGTCCTGACTTTC.

The chain is built from TRBV5-1 and TRBJ1-1; TRBD1 agrees at 8 bases. Germline CDR1 reads SGHRS; CDR2 reads YFSETQ. The CDR3 contains 15 residues. V trimming: 3 bases; J trimming: 1 base; junction bases outside the gene matches: 5. The chain's CDR3 is CASSSDRGRNTEAFF. The CDR3 DNA sequence: TGCGCCAGCAGCTCCGACAGGGGTAGGAACACTGAAGCTTTCTTT.

This clone was counted only a few times. The V and J genes are TRBV9 and TRBJ1-1; the D gene is possibly TRBD1 (5 bases). The germline gives CDR1 SGDLS, CDR2 YYNGEE. CDR3 length equals 17 residues. The V and J ends lost 0 bases and 3 bases respectively, with 18 bases between them. The CDR3 region has the DNA TGTGCCAGCAGCGTAGGGGTATTGAGAGGGGTTGACACTGAAGCTTTCTTT. Its protein product is CASSVGVLRGVDTEAFF.

This chain connects TRBV6-6 to TRBJ2-1; TRBD1 might be the D (5 bases). Trimming pared 7 bases from V and 9 bases from J, leaving 19 bases between. There are 14 residues in the CDR3. Germline CDR1 is MNHNY and CDR2 is SVGAGI (reference sequence). The CDR3 bases are TGTGCCAGCACCTACGAGAAGGGGCCTGTTGAGCAGTTCTTC. Translated: CASTYEKGPVEQFF.

The V and J genes are TRBV7-2 and TRBJ2-7; the D gene is possibly TRBD1 (6 bases). Germline V gene sequence: CDR1 SGHTA, CDR2 FQGNSA. V was trimmed by 2 bases and J by 0 bases, leaving 11 bases between them. The CDR3 consists of 15 residues. CDR3 DNA: TGTGCCAGCAGCTTAAGAGGGGGATTCTCCTACGAGCAGTACTTC. Translated: CASSLRGGFSYEQYF. Full variable domain (remainder filled in from reference TRBV7-2 and TRBJ2-7): GAGVSQSPSNKVTEKGKDVELRCDPISGHTALYWYRQSLGQGLEFLIYFQGNSAPDKSGLPSDRFSAERTGGSVSTLTIQRTQQEDSAVYLCASSLRGGFSYEQYFGPGTRLTVT.

This chain links TRBV30 with TRBJ1-4; tentatively, D is TRBD1 (6 bases). The V and J ends lost 3 bases and 7 bases respectively, with 12 bases between them. The CDR3 has 13 amino acids. Germline values: CDR1 GTSNPN, CDR2 SVGIG (reference sequence). CDR3 residues: CAWRVQGSEKLFF. In DNA, the CDR3 is TGTGCCTGGAGAGTCCAGGGGAGTGAAAAACTGTTTTTT.

This chain connects TRBV7-9 to TRBJ2-1, with 14 bases fitting TRBD2. Germline values: CDR1 SEHNR, CDR2 FQNEAQ (reference sequence). The CDR3 is 19 residues long. V trimming: 5 bases; J trimming: 0 bases; junction bases outside the gene matches: 9. This CDR3 is CASSLSGTSGSSSYNEQFF. CDR3 DNA sequence: TGTGCCAGCAGCCTTTCCGGGACTAGCGGGAGTAGCTCCTACAATGAGCAGTTCTTC.

The V call is TRBV28, the J call TRBJ1-2, with D possibly matching TRBD1 (5 bases). Trimming shortened V by 8 bases and J by 4 bases, and 17 bases separated the two germline ends. The CDR3 runs 14 residues. Germline CDR1 and CDR2: MDHEN and SYDVKM. CDR3 bases: TGTGCCAGCTGGGACGCCCAAGAGCTCTATGGCTACACCTTC. This codes for CASWDAQELYGYTF.